The source of this T cell receptor (beta chain) is a study of T-cell reconstitution after alpha-beta-depleted transplantation in children. Regarding the study as a whole: At the one-year point after transplant, T-cell counts and TCRbeta diversity were found to come mostly from T cells that had been newly produced. There were reportedly several hundred expanded graft clones from which alpha-beta T cells came about two months after transplant.

CDR3 size: 15 residues. A few counts support this clonotype. What it recognizes is unknown. Library preparation (for TCRbeta) was performed with unique molecular identifiers. TCRdb analysed the PCR reads with MiXCR anew, one entry per CDR3 protein. This sample yields 200,000 to 300,000 distinct CDR3 sequences, of which under 30% are seen a single time; 4.8% belongs to the top ten. This sequence joins TRBV21-1 and TRBJ2-7; the table's D call of TRBD2 was not tested on the DNA. TRBV21-1 is annotated as a pseudogene. This material consisted of PBMCs, mostly from graft donor cells, taken 360 days after TCRalphabeta/CD19-depleted stem cell transplant. This receptor was taken from a female patient aged 2-15 years who had a stem cell transplant for congenital amegakaryocytic thrombocytopenia, so the T cells may come from the graft donor. The CDR3 sequence is CASSKVPSGGYEQYF. The CDR3 bases are TGTGCCAGCAGCAAAGTACCCAGCGGAGGATACGAGCAGTACTTC.